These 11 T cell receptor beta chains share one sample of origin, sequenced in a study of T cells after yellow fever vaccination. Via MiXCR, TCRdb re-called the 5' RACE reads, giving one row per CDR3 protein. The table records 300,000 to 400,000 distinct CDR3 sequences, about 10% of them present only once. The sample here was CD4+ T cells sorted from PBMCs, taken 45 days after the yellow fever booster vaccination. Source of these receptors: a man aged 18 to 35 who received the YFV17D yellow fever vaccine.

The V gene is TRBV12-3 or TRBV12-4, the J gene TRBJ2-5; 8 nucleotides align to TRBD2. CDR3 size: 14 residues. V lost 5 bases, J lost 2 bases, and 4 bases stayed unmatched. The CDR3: CASSQGLEQETQYF. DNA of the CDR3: TGTGCCAGCAGTCAGGGACTAGAACAAGAGACCCAGTACTTC.

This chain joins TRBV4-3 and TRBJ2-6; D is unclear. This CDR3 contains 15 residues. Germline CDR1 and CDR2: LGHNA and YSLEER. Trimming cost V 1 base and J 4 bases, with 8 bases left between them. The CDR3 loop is CASSQAFRGANVLTF. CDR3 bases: TGCGCCAGCAGCCAAGCTTTTCGGGGGGCCAACGTCCTGACTTTC.

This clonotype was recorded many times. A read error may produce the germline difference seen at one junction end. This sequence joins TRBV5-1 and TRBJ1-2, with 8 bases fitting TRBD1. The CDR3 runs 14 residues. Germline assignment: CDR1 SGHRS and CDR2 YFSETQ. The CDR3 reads CASSLTGANYGYTF. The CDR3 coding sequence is TGTGCCAGCAGTTTGACAGGGGCTAACTATGGCTACACCTTC.

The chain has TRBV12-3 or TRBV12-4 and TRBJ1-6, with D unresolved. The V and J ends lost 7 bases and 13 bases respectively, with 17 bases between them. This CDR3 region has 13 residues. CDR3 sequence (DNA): TGTGCCAGCACCTCTCCCGGTGGGGTGCCCCTCCACTTT. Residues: CASTSPGGVPLHF.

The DNA of the CDR3 is TGTGCCAGCAGCAGGGGCCCCTATAATTCACCCCTCCACTTT. Amino acids: CASSRGPYNSPLHF. The chain is built from TRBV28 and TRBJ1-6; D perhaps matches TRBD1 (6 bases). CDR3 size: 14 residues. Per germline, CDR1 MDHEN and CDR2 SYDVKM. Between the trimmed V and J ends, which lost 6 bases and 2 bases, there was a span of 8 bases.

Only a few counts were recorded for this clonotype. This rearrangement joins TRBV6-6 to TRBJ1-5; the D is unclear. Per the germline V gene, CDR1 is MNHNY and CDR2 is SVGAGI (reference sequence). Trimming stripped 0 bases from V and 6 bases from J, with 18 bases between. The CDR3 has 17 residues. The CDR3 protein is CASSYSREGRELQPQHF. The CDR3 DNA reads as TGTGCCAGCAGTTACTCGAGGGAGGGTCGGGAACTTCAGCCCCAGCATTTT.

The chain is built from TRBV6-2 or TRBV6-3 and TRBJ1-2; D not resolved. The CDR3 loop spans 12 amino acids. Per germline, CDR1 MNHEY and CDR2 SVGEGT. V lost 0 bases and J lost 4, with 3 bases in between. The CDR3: CASSYSSYGYTF. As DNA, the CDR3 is TGTGCCAGCAGTTACTCGAGCTATGGCTACACCTTC.

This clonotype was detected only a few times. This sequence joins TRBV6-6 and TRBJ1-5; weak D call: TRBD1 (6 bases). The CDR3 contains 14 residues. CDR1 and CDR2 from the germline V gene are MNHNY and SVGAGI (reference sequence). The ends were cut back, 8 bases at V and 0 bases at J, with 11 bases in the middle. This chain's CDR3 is CASVWGASNQPQHF. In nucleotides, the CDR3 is TGTGCCAGCGTGTGGGGGGCTAGCAATCAGCCCCAGCATTTT.

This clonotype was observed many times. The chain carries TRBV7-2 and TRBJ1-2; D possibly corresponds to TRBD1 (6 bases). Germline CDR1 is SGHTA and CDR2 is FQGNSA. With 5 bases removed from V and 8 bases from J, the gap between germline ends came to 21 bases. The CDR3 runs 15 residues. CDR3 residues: CASSAEGGGAVGYTF. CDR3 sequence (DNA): TGTGCCAGCAGCGCTGAGGGTGGGGGCGCAGTAGGCTACACCTTC.

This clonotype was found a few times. The CDR3 nucleotides are TGTGCCAGCAGCCTCGCCTACGGGGCTTCAAATGAGCAGTTCTTC. Protein product: CASSLAYGASNEQFF. This sequence joins TRBV7-7 and TRBJ2-1; D may correspond to TRBD1 or TRBD2 (5 bases each). Germline CDR1 and CDR2: SSHAT and FNYEAQ (reference sequence). V lost 5 bases, J lost 7 bases, and 18 bases lay in between. CDR3 length: 15 amino acids.

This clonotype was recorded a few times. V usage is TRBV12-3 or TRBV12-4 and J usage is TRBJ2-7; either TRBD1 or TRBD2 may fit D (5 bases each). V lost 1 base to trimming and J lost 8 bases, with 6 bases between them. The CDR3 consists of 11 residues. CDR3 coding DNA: TGTGCCAGCAGTTTAGGGGGGAAGCAGTACGTC. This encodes CASSLGGKQYV.